The 10 T cell receptor beta chains listed next were all sequenced from one sample in a study of CD8+ T cells in alopecia areata (dated by TCRdb to the late 2010s). What the time point label conveys for this sample: baseline before oral tofacitinib. Library preparation employed the immunoSEQ multiplex PCR assay. To provide template for TCR sequencing, every sample had RNA extracted and reverse transcribed into cDNA. Drawn from immuneACCESS, this table holds only the in-frame rearrangements with V and J called that TCRdb kept. Clones are partly lost; checked studies trace under half to an unresolved V gene and leave the rest unexplained. The sample profile shows over 150,000 clones; 50% to 75% of them were found once. In total, the top ten clones hold roughly 14% of the sample. Material: CD4+ T cells sorted from blood, obtained at week 0. The receptors derive from a human donor with alopecia areata.

This chain connects TRBV30 to TRBJ2-2, with TRBD1 identical over 11 bases. From germline, CDR1 is GTSNPN and CDR2 SVGIG (reference sequence). The CDR3 length is 18 residues. Trimming at V came to 2 bases and at J to 0 bases, leaving 8 bases not matched to a gene. CDR3: CAWSSRTGGTANTGELFF. The DNA for the CDR3 is TGTGCCTGGAGTTCCCGGACAGGGGGCACCGCGAACACCGGGGAGCTGTTTTTT.

The chain joins TRBV7-9 to TRBJ2-7; 7 bases line up with TRBD1. From germline, CDR1 is SEHNR and CDR2 FQNEAQ (reference sequence). CDR3 length: 13 amino acids. Trimming took 5 bases from V and 2 from J; bases not matched to a gene: 3. The CDR3 sequence is CASSRDSAYEQYF. In DNA, the CDR3 is TGTGCCAGCAGCCGGGACAGTGCCTACGAGCAGTACTTC.

V and J are TRBV29-1 and TRBJ1-2; no definite D call. V lost 3 bases and J 1 base, leaving 12 bases between the germline ends. Germline-derived CDR1 and CDR2 are SQVTM and ANQGSEA. The CDR3 sequence is 14 residues long. CDR3 residues: CSVEDRDFNYGYTF. The CDR3, as DNA: TGCAGCGTTGAGGATAGGGATTTTAACTATGGCTACACCTTC.

This clone was seen just once. The chain links TRBV4-2 to TRBJ2-7; TRBD2 matches at 11 bases. CDR1 LGHNA and CDR2 YNFKEQ come from the germline V gene. V shed 3 bases, J shed 2 bases, and the junction held 6 bases outside the gene matches. This CDR3 region has 16 residues. In DNA, the CDR3 is TGTGCCAGCAGCCAGACCCTGACTAGCGGGGCCTACGAGCAGTACTTC. This gives the protein CASSQTLTSGAYEQYF.

This chain uses TRBV5-1 with TRBJ1-1, with D uncertain. Germline V lookup: CDR1 SGHRS, CDR2 YFSETQ. CDR3 size: 13 residues. Deletions cut 0 bases from V and 3 bases from J, with 6 bases between. The CDR3 loop reads CASSLDWDTEAFF. The CDR3 DNA sequence: TGCGCCAGCAGCTTGGATTGGGACACTGAAGCTTTCTTT.

This clone occurred a few times. This chain uses TRBV5-5 with TRBJ2-1; weak D call: TRBD2 (6 bases). V lost 4 bases and J lost 9, with 17 bases in between. This CDR3 spans 14 amino acids. The germline V gene has CDR1 SGHKS and CDR2 YYEKEE (reference sequence). The CDR3 DNA is TGTGCCAGCAGCCCTACGTCGGGGCGGGGTGAGCAGTTCTTC. Its protein product is CASSPTSGRGEQFF. Variable domain in full (rest from reference TRBV5-5 and TRBJ2-1): DAGVTQSPTHLIKTRGQQVTLRCSPISGHKSVSWYQQVLGQGPQFIFQYYEKEERGRGNFPDRFSARQFPNYSSELNVNALLLGDSALYLCASSPTSGRGEQFFGPGTRLTVL.

The chain combines TRBV29-1 with TRBJ2-7; D perhaps matches TRBD2 (7 bases). Trimming shortened V by 3 bases and J by 5 bases, and 14 bases separated the two germline ends. The CDR3 covers 13 residues. Germline values: CDR1 SQVTM, CDR2 ANQGSEA. CDR3 region: CSVDRGARDEQYF. The CDR3, as DNA: TGCAGCGTTGATCGGGGGGCTAGGGACGAGCAGTACTTC.

The chain carries TRBV4-2 and TRBJ1-2; D call uncertain. The CDR3 is 16 residues long. Trimming shortened V by 0 bases and J by 4 bases, and 15 bases separated the two germline ends. Germline loops: CDR1 LGHNA, CDR2 YNFKEQ. DNA for the CDR3: TGTGCCAGCAGCCAAGATTTTACCCACGGGGTCTATGGCTACACCTTC. It yields the protein CASSQDFTHGVYGYTF.

This chain links TRBV4-1 with TRBJ2-2; a possible D gene is TRBD1 (5 bases). Trimming removed 4 bases from V and 5 bases from J, with 20 bases in between. The CDR3 is 17 residues long. From germline, CDR1 is MGHRA and CDR2 YSYEKL. The CDR3 sequence: CASSPSERTRRTGELFF. The CDR3 DNA follows: TGCGCCAGCAGCCCAAGCGAACGGACACGGCGGACCGGGGAGCTGTTTTTT.

The chain couples TRBV9 to TRBJ2-4; D is uncertain. Germline V gene data show CDR1 as SGDLS and CDR2 as YYNGEE. The V end lost 0 bases, the J end lost 7 bases, and 2 bases lay between the germline ends. This CDR3 contains 11 residues. CDR3 sequence: CASSVVNIQYF. The CDR3 DNA reads as TGTGCCAGCAGCGTAGTGAACATTCAGTACTTC.